This T cell receptor beta chain originates from a study of blood T cell repertoires in COVID-19. Study in general: Some COVID-19 samples were acute and others convalescent; all came from the United States, Italy and Spain. T cells, B-cell-depleted T cells, or PBMCs provided the cDNA or gDNA that served as material.

Germline CDR1 is LNHDA and CDR2 is SQIVND (reference sequence). The CDR3 is 15 residues long. The V end was cut by 10 bases, the J end by 0 bases, with 16 bases between. Original methodology: Estimation of nucleated cell counts relied on the amplification of reference gene primers. TCRdb keeps only in-frame clones here, not all; method: immunoSEQ multiplex PCR. D and trimming were read from the DNA, whereas the V and J calls and clone size are those reported in that table. The table includes 99,000 or so clones, around 74% detected once. Sequenced sample: peripheral blood. The source is a woman between 70 and 85 years old with acute or convalescent COVID-19. The chain links TRBV19 to TRBJ2-1; D might be TRBD2 (5 bases). The CDR3 region has the DNA TGTGCCACCAGACTATTTTCGAGCTCCTACAATGAGCAGTTCTTC. Amino acid sequence: CATRLFSSSYNEQFF.